Detailed here is one TCR beta chain. The antigen remains unidentified. These data originate in a study of cytomegalovirus exposure and HLA in healthy donors. Study-wide results and caveats: At a 0.05 false discovery rate, a later analysis found around 15,000 TCR beta sequences to be associated with HLA alleles.

The PCR contained 60 Vbeta and 13 Jbeta primers. The method was immunoSEQ multiplex PCR; TCRdb's version includes in-frame clones alone and lacks a portion of them. The sample gives over 150,000 clones, roughly three quarters of which show up once; about a tenth is in the top ten. The CDR3 is 18 residues long. J was trimmed by 4 bases and V by 5 bases; bases with no gene match: 15. The germline gives CDR1 SNHLY, CDR2 FYNNEI. Specimen: PBMCs. The chain is built from TRBV2 and TRBJ1-2, with 11 bases identical to TRBD1. The receptor comes from a man younger than 35 in good health and CMV-seropositive. The DNA for the CDR3 is TGTGCCAGCAGTCGAACACACGATGGGACAGGGGGTTTCTATGGCTACACCTTC. Its translation is CASSRTHDGTGGFYGYTF.